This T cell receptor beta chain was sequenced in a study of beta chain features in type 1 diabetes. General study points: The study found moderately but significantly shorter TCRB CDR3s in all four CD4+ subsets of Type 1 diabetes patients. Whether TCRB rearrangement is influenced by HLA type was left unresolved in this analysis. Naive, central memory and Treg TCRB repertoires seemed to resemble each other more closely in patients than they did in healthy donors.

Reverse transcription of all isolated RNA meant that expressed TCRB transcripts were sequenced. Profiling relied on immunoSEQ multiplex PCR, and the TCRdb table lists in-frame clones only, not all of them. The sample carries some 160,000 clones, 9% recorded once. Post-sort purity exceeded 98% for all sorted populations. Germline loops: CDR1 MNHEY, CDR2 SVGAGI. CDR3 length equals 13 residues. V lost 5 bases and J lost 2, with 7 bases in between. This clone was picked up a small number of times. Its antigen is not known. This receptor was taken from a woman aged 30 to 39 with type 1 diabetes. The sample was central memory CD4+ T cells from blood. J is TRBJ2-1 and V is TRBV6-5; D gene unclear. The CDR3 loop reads CASSNRAYNEQFF. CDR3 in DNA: TGTGCCAGCAGTAACCGGGCCTACAATGAGCAGTTCTTC.